The 2 T cell receptor beta chains below were found in one sample sequenced in a study of cytomegalovirus exposure and HLA in healthy donors. PCR used 60 Vbeta primers and 13 Jbeta primers. Some clones are missing from TCRdb's copy, which holds only in-frame ones; the method was immunoSEQ multiplex PCR. The sample has 70,000 to 95,000 clones, 75% seen once; the top ten hold approximately 2%. Sample: PBMCs. The receptors shown here come from a middle-aged man in good health and CMV-seronegative.

The chain carries TRBV6-5 and TRBJ2-7; D gene unclear. This CDR3 has 14 residues. Germline CDR1 and CDR2: MNHEY and SVGAGI. Trimming left V 0 bases short and J 3 bases short, with 9 bases between. The CDR3 coding sequence is TGTGCCAGCAGTTACTCGACTGGCTTCTACGAGCAGTACTTC. The encoded protein is CASSYSTGFYEQYF.

The chain recombines TRBV9 with TRBJ2-3; D is perhaps TRBD2 (7 bases). The CDR3 runs 17 residues. Trimming pared 0 bases from V and 0 bases from J, leaving 14 bases between. From germline, CDR1 is SGDLS and CDR2 YYNGEE. Here the CDR3 reads CASSVGGGGMSTDTQYF. The DNA of the CDR3 is TGTGCCAGCAGCGTAGGGGGGGGCGGAATGAGCACAGATACGCAGTATTTT.